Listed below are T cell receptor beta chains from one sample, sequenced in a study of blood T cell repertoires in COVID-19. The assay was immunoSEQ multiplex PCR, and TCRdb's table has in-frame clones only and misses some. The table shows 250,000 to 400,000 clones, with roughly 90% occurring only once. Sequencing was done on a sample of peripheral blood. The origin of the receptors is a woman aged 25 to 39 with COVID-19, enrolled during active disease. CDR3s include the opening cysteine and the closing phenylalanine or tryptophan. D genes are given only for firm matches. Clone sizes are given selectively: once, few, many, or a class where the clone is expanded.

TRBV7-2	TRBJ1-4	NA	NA	TGTGCCAGCAGCCCTCGGCGAGGAAGAGGGGAAAAACTGTTTTTT	CASSPRRGRGEKLFF
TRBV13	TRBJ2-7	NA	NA	TGTGCCAGCAGCGCCCGACAGAATCCGACCTACGAGCAGTACTTC	CASSARQNPTYEQYF
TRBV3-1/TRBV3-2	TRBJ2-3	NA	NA	TGTGCCAGCAGCCAAGATAGGTTGGGGATTGGGGGCCCATCTAGCACAGATACGCAGTATTTT	CASSQDRLGIGGPSSTDTQYF
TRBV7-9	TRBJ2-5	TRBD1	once	TGTGCCAGCAGCTTGTGGGACAGAAAAGAGACCCAGTACTTC	CASSLWDRKETQYF
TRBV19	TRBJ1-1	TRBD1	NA	TGTGCCAGTAGGGGGGGTCCGGACAGGGTCGTGAACACTGAAGCTTTCTTT	CASRGGPDRVVNTEAFF
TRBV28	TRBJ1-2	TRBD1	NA	TGTGCCAGCAGTGCGGACAGGGGTTTCACCTTC	CASSADRGFTF
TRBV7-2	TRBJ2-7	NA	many	TGTGCCAGCAGCTTAATTGGCGGAACCTACGAGCAGTACTTC	CASSLIGGTYEQYF
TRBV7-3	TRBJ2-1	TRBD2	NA	TGTGCCAGCAGCTCAGGGACTAGCGGTACCTACAATGAGCAGTTCTTC	CASSSGTSGTYNEQFF
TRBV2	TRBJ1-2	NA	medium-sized	TGTGCCAGCAGTCAAACTAACTATGGCTACACCTTC	CASSQTNYGYTF
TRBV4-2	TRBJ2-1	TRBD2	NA	TGTGCCAGCAGCCAAACTCTAGCGGGAGCCTACAATGAGCAGTTCTTC	CASSQTLAGAYNEQFF
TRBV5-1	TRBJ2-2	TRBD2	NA	TGCGCCAGCAGCTTGGGTAGCGGGACCGCCGGGGAGCTGTTTTTT	CASSLGSGTAGELFF
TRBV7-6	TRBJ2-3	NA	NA	TGTGCCAGCAGCTTAGTGGTGGGGCCAGATACGCAGTATTTT	CASSLVVGPDTQYF
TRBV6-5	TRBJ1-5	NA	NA	TGTGCCAGCAGTTACCGACAGGACAATCAGCCCCAGCATTTT	CASSYRQDNQPQHF
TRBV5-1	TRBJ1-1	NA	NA	TGCGCCAGCAGCTCCTCGGGGGTGGGCACTGAAGCTTTCTTT	CASSSSGVGTEAFF
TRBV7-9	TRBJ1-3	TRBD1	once	TGTGCCAGCAGTTTTCAGGGGGCTGGAAACACCATATATTTT	CASSFQGAGNTIYF
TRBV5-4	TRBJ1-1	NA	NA	TGTGCCAGCAGCTTGCTCCAGGGGAACACTGAAGCTTTCTTT	CASSLLQGNTEAFF
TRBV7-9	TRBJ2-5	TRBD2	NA	TGTGCCAGCAGCTCGGGACTAGCTCAAGAGACCCAGTACTTC	CASSSGLAQETQYF
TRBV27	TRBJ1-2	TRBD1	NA	TGTGCCAGCAGTCACAGGGGGCGTGAGGTAGGGCATGGCTACACCTTC	CASSHRGREVGHGYTF
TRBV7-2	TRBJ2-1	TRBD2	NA	TGTGCCACCGGAGGGGGACTAGCGGAGCCGCTCTACAATGAGCAGTTCTTC	CATGGGLAEPLYNEQFF
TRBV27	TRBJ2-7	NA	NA	TGTGCCAGCAGTTTAATCAGCCAGGGTAGGGGCGAGCAGTACTTC	CASSLISQGRGEQYF
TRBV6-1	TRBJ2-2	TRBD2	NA	TGTGCCAGCAGTGGGCCGTTGACTAGCGGGAGTCCCATTGGGGAGCTGTTTTTT	CASSGPLTSGSPIGELFF
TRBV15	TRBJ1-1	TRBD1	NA	TGTGCCACCAGCAGGCCTTCAAACCGGGACAGGGGACGGTCCGAAGCTTTCTTT	CATSRPSNRDRGRSEAFF
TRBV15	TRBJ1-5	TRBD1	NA	TGTGCCACCAGCAGAGTTAGGGGGCCCAATCAGCCCCAGCATTTT	CATSRVRGPNQPQHF
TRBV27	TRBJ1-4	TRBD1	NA	TGTGCCAGCAGTTTATGGGCAAACAGGGGTGCAACTAATGAAAAACTGTTTTTT	CASSLWANRGATNEKLFF
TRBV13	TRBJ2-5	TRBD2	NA	TGTGCCAGCAGCTTTAGCGGGAGGGAACGGGAGACCCAGTACTTC	CASSFSGRERETQYF
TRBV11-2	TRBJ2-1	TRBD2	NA	TGTGCCAGCAGCTTATCTAGCGGGACCTACAATGAGCAGTTCTTC	CASSLSSGTYNEQFF
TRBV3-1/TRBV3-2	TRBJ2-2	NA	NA	TGTGCCAGCAGCCAAGGCGCCGGGGAGCTGTTTTTT	CASSQGAGELFF
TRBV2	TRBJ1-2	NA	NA	TGTGCCAGCAGTGAAGGAAGGGGTTATGGCTACACCTTC	CASSEGRGYGYTF
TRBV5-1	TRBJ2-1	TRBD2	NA	TGCGCCAGCAGTTGGACCGGGACTAGCGACAATGAGCAGTTCTTC	CASSWTGTSDNEQFF
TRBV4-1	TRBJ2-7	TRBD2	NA	TGCGCCAGCAGCCCATCGAATTCTAGCGGGGCCTACGAGCAGTACTTC	CASSPSNSSGAYEQYF
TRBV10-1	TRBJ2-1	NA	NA	TGCGCCAGCAGTGAGGGAGGGCCTAGGGATGAGCAGTTCTTC	CASSEGGPRDEQFF
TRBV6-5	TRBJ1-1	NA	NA	TGTGCCAGCAGTTACCCGAACGCGGGGCAAGCTTTCTTT	CASSYPNAGQAFF
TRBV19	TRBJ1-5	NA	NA	TGTGCCAGTAGTATAGAAGGGAGTTCTAATCAGCCCCAGCATTTT	CASSIEGSSNQPQHF
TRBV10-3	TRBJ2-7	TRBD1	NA	TGTGCCACCACCGGGACAGGGAGCTCCTACGAGCAGTACTTC	CATTGTGSSYEQYF
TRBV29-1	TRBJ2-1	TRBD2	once	TGCAGCGTCGCATCGACTAGCGGGAGGATTCATGAGCAGTTCTTC	CSVASTSGRIHEQFF
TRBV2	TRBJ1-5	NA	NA	TGTGCCAGCGCCCCAGGGGATGGTCATCAGCCCCAGCATTTT	CASAPGDGHQPQHF
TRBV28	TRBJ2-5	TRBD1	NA	TGTGCCAGCAGACGAGGGGGCGCGTTGGAGACCCAGTACTTC	CASRRGGALETQYF
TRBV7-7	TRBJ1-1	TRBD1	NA	TGTGCCAGCAGCTTGACAGGGTACACTGAAGCTTTCTTT	CASSLTGYTEAFF
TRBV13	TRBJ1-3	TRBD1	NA	TGTGCCAGCAGCCCAAACCGTGGACAGGGGTTCTCCATATCTGGAAACACCATATATTTT	CASSPNRGQGFSISGNTIYF
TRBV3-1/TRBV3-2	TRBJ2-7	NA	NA	TGTGCCAGCAGCGTCGGACAGCTCGAGCAGTACTTC	CASSVGQLEQYF
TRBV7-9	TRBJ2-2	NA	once	TGTGCCAGCAGCCCCCAACTCACCGGGGAGCTGTTTTTT	CASSPQLTGELFF
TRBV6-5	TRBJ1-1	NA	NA	TGTGCCAGCACCGACCCGGGGAAAGGCACTGAAGCTTTCTTT	CASTDPGKGTEAFF
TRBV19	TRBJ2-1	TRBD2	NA	TGTGCCAGTAGTATCTCGCGGGAGTCTCACAATGAGCAGTTCTTC	CASSISRESHNEQFF
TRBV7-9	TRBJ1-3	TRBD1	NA	TGTGCCAGCAGCCCGACAGGGGGCTTGGGAAACACCATATATTTT	CASSPTGGLGNTIYF
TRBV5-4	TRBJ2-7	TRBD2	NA	TGTGCCAGCAGCTTGAAAAGGGGTGGGCGACTAGCGAGGAGCTCCTACGAGCAGTACTTC	CASSLKRGGRLARSSYEQYF
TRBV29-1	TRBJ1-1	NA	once	TGCAGGGTGGTGGGACACTCGAACACTGAAGCTTTCTTT	CRVVGHSNTEAFF
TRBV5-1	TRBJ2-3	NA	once	TGCGCCAGCAGCCCAAAAACGCGGAGCGGATCCACAGATACGCAGTATTTT	CASSPKTRSGSTDTQYF
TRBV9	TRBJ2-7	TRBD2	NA	TGTGCCAGCAGCAGGACCAGCGGGAGCACCTACGAGCAGTACTTC	CASSRTSGSTYEQYF
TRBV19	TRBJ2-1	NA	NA	TGTGCCAGTAGTATCGTGGGAGAGGGTGAGCAGTTCTTC	CASSIVGEGEQFF
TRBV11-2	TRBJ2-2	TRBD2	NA	TGTGCCAGCAGCCCTCGGGGGGACGTCACCGGGGAGCTGTTTTTT	CASSPRGDVTGELFF
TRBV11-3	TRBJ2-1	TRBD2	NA	TGTGCCAGCAGCTTGACTAGCGGGAGATCCGGGGAGCAGTTCTTC	CASSLTSGRSGEQFF
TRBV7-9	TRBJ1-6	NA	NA	TGTGCCAGCAGCTTAGTGGCAGGGCTTAATTCACCCCTCCACTTT	CASSLVAGLNSPLHF